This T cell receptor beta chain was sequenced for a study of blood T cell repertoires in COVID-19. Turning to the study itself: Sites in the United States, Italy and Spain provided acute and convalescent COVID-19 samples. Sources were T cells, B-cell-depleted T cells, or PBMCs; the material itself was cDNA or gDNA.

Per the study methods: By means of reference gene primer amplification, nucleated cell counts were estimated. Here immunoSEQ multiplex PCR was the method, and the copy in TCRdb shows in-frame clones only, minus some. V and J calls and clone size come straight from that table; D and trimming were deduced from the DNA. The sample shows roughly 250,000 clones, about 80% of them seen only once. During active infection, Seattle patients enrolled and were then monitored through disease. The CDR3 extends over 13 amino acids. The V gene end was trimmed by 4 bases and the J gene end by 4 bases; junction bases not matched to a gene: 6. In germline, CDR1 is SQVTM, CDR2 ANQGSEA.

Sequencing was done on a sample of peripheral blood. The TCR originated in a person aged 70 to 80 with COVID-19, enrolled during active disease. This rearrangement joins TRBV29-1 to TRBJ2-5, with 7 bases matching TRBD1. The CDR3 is CSVVITGVETQYF. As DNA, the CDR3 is TGCAGCGTTGTAATTACAGGGGTAGAGACCCAGTACTTC.